This T cell receptor (beta chain) was identified during a study of blood T cell repertoires in COVID-19. CDR1 MGHRA and CDR2 YSYEKL come from the germline V gene. V shed 0 bases and J shed 6 bases, with 11 bases lying between them. The CDR3 is made up of 14 amino acids. Generated by immunoSEQ multiplex PCR, the TCRdb table keeps only in-frame clones and is missing some. Here the sample spans fewer than 250,000 clones, about 77% being singletons. The sequencing sample was made of PBMCs or T cells enriched from blood (not recorded which). The clonotype originates from a woman between 50 and 59 years old with acute COVID-19. This chain uses TRBV4-1 with TRBJ2-5; D is perhaps TRBD2 (6 bases). CDR3 nucleotide sequence: TGCGCCAGCAGCCAAGAGCGGGGAAGGCAGACCCAGTACTTC. Translating gives CASSQERGRQTQYF.